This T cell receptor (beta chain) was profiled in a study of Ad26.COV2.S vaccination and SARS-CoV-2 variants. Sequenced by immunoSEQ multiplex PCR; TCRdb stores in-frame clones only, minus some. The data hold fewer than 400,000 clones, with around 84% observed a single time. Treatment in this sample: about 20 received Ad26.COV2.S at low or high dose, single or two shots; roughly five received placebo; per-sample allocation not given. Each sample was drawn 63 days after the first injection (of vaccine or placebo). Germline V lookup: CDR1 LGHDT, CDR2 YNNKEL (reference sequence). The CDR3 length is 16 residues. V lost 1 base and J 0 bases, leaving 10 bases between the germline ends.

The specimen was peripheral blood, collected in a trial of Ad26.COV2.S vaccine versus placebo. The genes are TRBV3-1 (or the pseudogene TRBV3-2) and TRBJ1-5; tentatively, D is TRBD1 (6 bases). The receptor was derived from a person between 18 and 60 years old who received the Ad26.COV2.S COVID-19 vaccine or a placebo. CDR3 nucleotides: TGTGCCAGCAGCCAAGGGACAGCAATTAGCAATCAGCCCCAGCATTTT. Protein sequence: CASSQGTAISNQPQHF.